Below, 31 T cell receptor beta chains from the same sample are listed, as sequenced in a study of shared clonotypes between healthy human individuals. Sequencing was performed with immunoSEQ multiplex PCR; in TCRdb, only in-frame clones are kept and a portion is missing. The table lists approximately 2.3 million clones, roughly 93% of them singletons. Sequencing used naive CD4+ T cells from PBMCs. Subset reported: CD45RA+ positively selected. These receptors came from a man aged 18-30 years in good health. Some clones in this sample may be carry-over from other donors' samples.

This clone turned up a few times. This chain uses TRBV5-1 with TRBJ2-7; 8 positions match TRBD1. With V trimmed by 1 base and J by 0 bases, 12 bases remained unmatched. The CDR3 runs 18 residues. The germline gives CDR1 SGHRS, CDR2 YFSETQ. This chain's CDR3 is CASSLRYAGTGSSYEQYF. CDR3 bases: TGCGCCAGCAGCTTGAGATACGCTGGGACAGGTAGCTCCTACGAGCAGTACTTC.

CDR3 nucleotides: TGTGCCAGCAGTTTTTCAGGGGTCGGCGGGAGGACGGGTGAGCAGTTCTTC. As protein: CASSFSGVGGRTGEQFF. The genes are TRBV28 and TRBJ2-1; 8 positions agree with TRBD2. The CDR3 contains 17 residues. Germline V CDR1 and CDR2: MDHEN, SYDVKM. V trimming: 3 bases; J trimming: 9 bases; junction bases outside the gene matches: 16.

J is TRBJ1-3 and V is TRBV19; D not resolved. V lost 5 bases and J lost 4, with 18 bases in between. Germline-derived CDR1 and CDR2 are LNHDA and SQIVND (reference sequence). The CDR3 runs 16 residues. CDR3 coding DNA: TGTGCCAGTAGTGGTCCCACGGGAACGCCGGGAAACACCATATATTTT. Protein sequence: CASSGPTGTPGNTIYF. Drawing the rest from reference TRBV19 and TRBJ1-3, the complete variable domain is DGGITQSPKYLFRKEGQNVTLSCEQNLNHDAMYWYRQDPGQGLRLIYYSQIVNDFQKGDIAEGYSVSREKKESFPLTVTSAQKNPTAFYLCASSGPTGTPGNTIYFGEGSWLTVV.

This clone showed up just once. This chain links TRBV2 with TRBJ2-1; D ambiguous. The germline gives CDR1 SNHLY, CDR2 FYNNEI. The length of the CDR3 is 16 residues. Trimming pared 2 bases from V and 3 bases from J, leaving 14 bases between. CDR3 sequence: CASSESSGLFYNEQFF. In DNA form, the CDR3 reads TGTGCCAGCAGTGAATCAAGTGGGCTATTCTACAATGAGCAGTTCTTC.

The chain couples TRBV15 to TRBJ2-5; D remains ambiguous. Germline V gives CDR1 LNHNV, CDR2 YYDKDF (reference sequence). Trimming cost V 1 base and J 2 bases, with 11 bases left between them. The CDR3 consists of 15 residues. CDR3 bases: TGTGCCACCAGCAGAGCTGTGGGGTTACAAGAGACCCAGTACTTC. It is translated as CATSRAVGLQETQYF.

In nucleotides, the CDR3 is TGCGCCAGCAGCCAGATGACGACTAGCGGGGCAGGGGAGCAGTACTTC. Translating gives CASSQMTTSGAGEQYF. This chain connects TRBV5-1 to TRBJ2-7, with 11 bases identical to TRBD2. Germline values: CDR1 SGHRS, CDR2 YFSETQ. The CDR3 is 16 amino acids. The V and J ends lost 4 bases and 7 bases, in that order; junction bases with no gene match: 13.

V is TRBV29-1 and J is TRBJ2-4; D may correspond to TRBD1 or TRBD2 (5 bases each). CDR1 is SQVTM and CDR2 is ANQGSEA in the germline V gene. The CDR3 extends over 16 amino acids. The V and J ends lost 6 bases and 6 bases respectively, with 24 bases between them. CDR3 DNA: TGCAGCGTCGCTTCGGCAGGGAAGGGAGTCGGAAACATTCAGTACTTC. This gives the protein CSVASAGKGVGNIQYF.

The count of this clone is one. The chain combines TRBV7-2 with TRBJ2-1; possible D gene TRBD2, 5 bases. The germline CDR1 and CDR2 sequences are SGHTA and FQGNSA. V was cut by 2 bases and J by 9 bases, with 26 bases left in between. The CDR3 contains 18 residues. The CDR3 loop reads CASSLFPQSLLGGTEQFF. CDR3 in DNA: TGTGCCAGCAGCTTATTCCCCCAATCCTTACTAGGCGGTACTGAGCAGTTCTTC.

The chain joins TRBV9 to TRBJ2-1, with 7 bases lining up with TRBD1. The CDR3 is made up of 16 amino acids. After removal of 0 bases from V and 3 bases from J, the junction contained 6 bases not matched to a gene. Per germline, CDR1 SGDLS and CDR2 YYNGEE. CDR3 in DNA: TGTGCCAGCAGCGTAGAGCAGGGGGTTGACTACAATGAGCAGTTCTTC. This gives the protein CASSVEQGVDYNEQFF.

This chain uses TRBV7-8 with TRBJ1-2; a possible D gene is TRBD1 (6 bases). Trimming shortened V by 1 base and J by 6 bases, and 15 bases separated the two germline ends. Germline lookup yields CDR1 SGHVS and CDR2 FQNEAQ. The CDR3 covers 15 residues. CDR3 bases: TGTGCCAGCAGCTTAGTGTTACCGGGGGCGGATGGCTACACCTTC. Its protein is CASSLVLPGADGYTF.

CDR3 nucleotides: TGTGCCAGCAGCGTAGAGCTTGGGGGACAGACTAGCGGGAACACCGGGGAGCTGTTTTTT. This sequence encodes CASSVELGGQTSGNTGELFF. The rearrangement links TRBV9 to TRBJ2-2, with 9 bases lining up with TRBD2. This CDR3 spans 20 amino acids. V dropped 0 bases and J dropped 1; count of bases not matched to a gene: 13. Germline assignment: CDR1 SGDLS and CDR2 YYNGEE. The variable domain in full, completed from reference TRBV9 and TRBJ2-2, reads DSGVTQTPKHLITATGQRVTLRCSPRSGDLSVYWYQQSLDQGLQFLIQYYNGEERAKGNILERFSAQQFPDLHSELNLSSLELGDSALYFCASSVELGGQTSGNTGELFFGEGSRLTVL.

The chain combines TRBV2 with TRBJ2-1; D gene ambiguous. Germline CDR1 is SNHLY and CDR2 is FYNNEI. Trimming pared 5 bases from V and 9 bases from J, leaving 23 bases between. The CDR3 totals 16 residues. DNA for the CDR3: TGTGCCAGCAGTATGGCGTCGGGCCCCCAGCTCGGTGAGCAGTTCTTC. It specifies CASSMASGPQLGEQFF.

The chain recombines TRBV5-1 with TRBJ2-2, with 9 bases lining up with TRBD2. Looked up from germline, CDR1 is SGHRS and CDR2 is YFSETQ. The CDR3 is 16 residues long. The V and J ends lost 4 bases and 4 bases, in that order; junction bases with no gene match: 8. CDR3 loop: CASSPVAGVSTGELFF. The CDR3 DNA is TGCGCCAGCAGCCCCGTAGCGGGAGTGAGCACCGGGGAGCTGTTTTTT.

This sequence joins TRBV29-1 and TRBJ2-3; D is unresolved. The germline CDR1 and CDR2 sequences are SQVTM and ANQGSEA. This CDR3 has 12 amino acids. Trimming removed 4 bases at V and 2 bases at J, with 7 bases between. CDR3 region: CSVVDNTDTQYF. The CDR3 nucleotides are TGCAGCGTTGTCGACAACACAGATACGCAGTATTTT.

The chain has TRBV2 and TRBJ2-5; D may be TRBD2 (6 bases). The CDR3 is 15 amino acids. V lost 7 bases and J 4 bases, leaving 19 bases between the germline ends. CDR1 and CDR2 (germline): SNHLY, FYNNEI. This chain's CDR3 is CASTQSTRTRETQYF. The CDR3 region has the DNA TGTGCCAGCACCCAATCGACTAGGACAAGAGAGACCCAGTACTTC. The full variable domain, with the rest looked up from reference TRBV2 and TRBJ2-5, is EPEVTQTPSHQVTQMGQEVILRCVPISNHLYFYWYRQILGQKVEFLVSFYNNEISEKSEIFDDQFSVERPDGSNFTLKIRSTKLEDSAMYFCASTQSTRTRETQYFGPGTRLLVL.

The V and J genes are TRBV30 and TRBJ1-6; TRBD1 is a possible D gene (5 bases). This CDR3 contains 12 residues. Germline V gives CDR1 GTSNPN, CDR2 SVGIG (reference sequence). V was clipped by 5 bases and J by 7 bases, with 9 bases between them. CDR3 nucleotides: TGTGCCTGGGGCAGGGTGAATTCACCCCTCCACTTT. Residues: CAWGRVNSPLHF.

The DNA of the CDR3 is TGCGCCAGCAGCACCGGACTAGCGGACCTCCAAGAGACCCAGTACTTC. The encoded protein is CASSTGLADLQETQYF. The V call is TRBV5-1, the J call TRBJ2-5; 10 bases align to TRBD2. Germline assignment: CDR1 SGHRS and CDR2 YFSETQ. Trimming removed 4 bases from V and 1 base from J; junction bases left unmatched: 7. The CDR3 is 16 amino acids.

The chain is built from TRBV30 and TRBJ2-2; maybe TRBD1 (5 bases). This CDR3 comprises 14 residues. Germline CDR1 and CDR2: GTSNPN and SVGIG (reference sequence). V dropped 2 bases and J dropped 5 bases, with 12 bases sitting between them. Written as DNA, the CDR3 is TGTGCCTGGAGTCTCAGGGTGGGGACCGGGGAGCTGTTTTTT. It encodes CAWSLRVGTGELFF.

Details on this clone: The same CDR3 arises from other DNA sequences in this sample as well. The chain has TRBV4-1 and TRBJ2-5, with TRBD2 matching over 9 bases. V was clipped by 3 bases and J by 4 bases; unmatched bases: 6. Germline CDR1 MGHRA, CDR2 YSYEKL. The CDR3 spans 15 residues. The CDR3 bases are TGCGCCAGCAGCCAGGCTGGCGGGGGGGGAGAGACCCAGTACTTC. As protein: CASSQAGGGGETQYF.

The chain links TRBV7-6 to TRBJ2-1; no clear D gene. Trimming shortened V by 1 base and J by 8 bases, and 12 bases separated the two germline ends. CDR1 is SGHVS and CDR2 is FNYEAQ in the germline V gene. This CDR3 has 14 amino acids. The CDR3 region has the DNA TGTGCCAGCAGCTTAGTTGATGACCGGCATGAGCAGTTCTTC. This gives the protein CASSLVDDRHEQFF.

This rearrangement joins TRBV28 to TRBJ1-4; D might be TRBD1 (5 bases). Trimming cost V 8 bases and J 5 bases, with 18 bases left between them. This CDR3 spans 15 amino acids. Per germline, CDR1 MDHEN and CDR2 SYDVKM. CDR3 sequence reads: CASFRSGAGNEKLFF. DNA for the CDR3: TGTGCCAGCTTCAGGAGCGGGGCGGGGAATGAAAAACTGTTTTTT.

This chain joins TRBV21-1 and TRBJ2-6. TRBV21-1 constitutes a pseudogene. The CDR3 consists of 16 residues. CDR3 sequence reads: CASSHRDVLSANVLTF. The CDR3 nucleotides are TGTGCCAGCAGCCACCGGGACGTTCTTTCCGCCAACGTCCTGACTTTC.

The chain uses TRBV9 and TRBJ2-3, with a weak D call TRBD1 (6 bases). This CDR3 is built from 14 residues. The germline CDR1 and CDR2 sequences are SGDLS and YYNGEE. Trimming shortened V by 2 bases and J by 5 bases, and 12 bases separated the two germline ends. CDR3 loop: CASSVAPTGDTQYF. The CDR3 DNA is TGTGCCAGCAGCGTTGCCCCGACAGGAGATACGCAGTATTTT.

The chain joins TRBV6-1 to TRBJ1-2, with 9 bases lining up with TRBD1. CDR1 is MNHNS, CDR2 SASEGT, per germline. With V trimmed by 5 bases and J by 8 bases, 6 bases remained unmatched. The CDR3 has 13 residues. In DNA form, the CDR3 reads TGTGCCAGCAGTAGGGACAGGGAAACAGGCTACACCTTC. Its protein product is CASSRDRETGYTF.

The chain carries TRBV7-2 and TRBJ1-1; a possible D gene is TRBD1 (5 bases). This CDR3 spans 14 amino acids. Germline lookup yields CDR1 SGHTA and CDR2 FQGNSA. The V end was cut by 2 bases, the J end by 3 bases, with 10 bases between. Here the CDR3 reads CASSLSTGDTEAFF. CDR3 DNA sequence: TGTGCCAGCAGCTTATCCACAGGAGACACTGAAGCTTTCTTT.

Only one count was recorded for this clone. The chain recombines TRBV5-4 with TRBJ2-1; 8 positions match TRBD2. The V gene's germline CDR1 is SGHNT and CDR2 YYREEE (reference sequence). J gave up 4 bases and V 2 bases, and 5 bases lay outside the gene matches. This CDR3 spans 15 amino acids. CDR3 sequence (DNA): TGTGCCAGCAGCTTTAAGCGGGAGTTGTACAATGAGCAGTTCTTC. Protein sequence: CASSFKRELYNEQFF.

V usage is TRBV4-3 and J usage is TRBJ2-3; 10 bases agree with TRBD2. The CDR3 has 21 residues. Per germline, CDR1 LGHNA and CDR2 YSLEER. With V trimmed by 0 bases and J by 4 bases, 19 bases remained unmatched. CDR3 coding DNA: TGCGCCAGCAGCCAAGACCGCCGTCCGGGACTAGCGCCCGAGTCGCCAGATACGCAGTATTTT. Amino acids: CASSQDRRPGLAPESPDTQYF.

The chain employs TRBV27 and TRBJ2-5; the D gene could be TRBD1 or TRBD2 (6 bases each). Germline lookup yields CDR1 MNHEY and CDR2 SMNVEV (reference sequence). The V end lost 5 bases, the J end lost 1 base, and 11 bases lay between the germline ends. The CDR3 runs 14 residues. CDR3 in amino acids: CASSPRGLQETQYF. The CDR3 coding sequence is TGTGCCAGCAGTCCCCGGGGGCTCCAAGAGACCCAGTACTTC.

The genes are TRBV25-1 and TRBJ2-2, with 14 bases that match TRBD2. The CDR3 has 18 amino acids. Germline V CDR1 and CDR2: MGHDK, SYGVNS. After removal of 3 bases from V and 5 bases from J, the junction contained 8 bases not matched to a gene. CDR3: CASSDPRLAGGPTGELFF. CDR3 nucleotide sequence: TGTGCCAGCAGTGATCCCCGACTAGCGGGAGGGCCGACCGGGGAGCTGTTTTTT.

The CDR3 DNA sequence: TGTGCCACCAATGGGCTAGCGGGGACCACAGATACGCAGTATTTT. Its translation: CATNGLAGTTDTQYF. The gene calls are TRBV5-4 and TRBJ2-3; 9 bases line up with TRBD2. V gave up 9 bases and J gave up 2 bases; unmatched junction bases: 10. CDR1 is SGHNT, CDR2 YYREEE, per germline (reference sequence). This CDR3 spans 15 amino acids.

V is TRBV27 and J is TRBJ1-1; D possibly corresponds to TRBD1 (5 bases). Trimming took off 6 bases at V and 4 bases at J, with 9 bases between the two ends. This CDR3 spans 12 amino acids. The V gene's germline CDR1 is MNHEY and CDR2 SMNVEV (reference sequence). The CDR3 region is CASRGGATEAFF. CDR3 in DNA: TGTGCCAGCAGGGGGGGAGCCACTGAAGCTTTCTTT.